One T cell receptor (beta chain) is described in this entry. Its antigen is as yet unknown. This specimen belongs to a study of shared clonotypes between healthy human individuals. Study information: A donor's plate count was three for CD4 naive and three for CD4 memory; CD8 naive had two and CD8 memory one. Study conclusions and caveats: What limited the represented genetic and exposure-history diversity was the small number of donors.

The split of CD4+ cells yielded CD45RA+ naive and CD45RA-negative memory subsets. Germline V lookup: CDR1 SGHNT, CDR2 YYREEE (reference sequence). Trimming took 3 bases from V and 1 from J; bases not matched to a gene: 16. This CDR3 is 19 amino acids long. The method was immunoSEQ multiplex PCR; TCRdb's version includes in-frame clones alone and lacks a portion of them. The data contain approximately 1,500,000 clones, around 97% of them singletons. Sequenced sample: naive CD4+ T cells sorted from blood. Regarding subset: CD45RA+ positively selected. The TCR comes from a man aged 25-40 years in good health. This sequence joins TRBV5-4 and TRBJ2-7, with TRBD2 matching over 10 bases. This CDR3 reads CASSSSAATSGKWSYEQYF. Written as DNA, the CDR3 is TGTGCCAGCAGCTCCTCAGCCGCTACTAGCGGGAAATGGTCCTACGAGCAGTACTTC.